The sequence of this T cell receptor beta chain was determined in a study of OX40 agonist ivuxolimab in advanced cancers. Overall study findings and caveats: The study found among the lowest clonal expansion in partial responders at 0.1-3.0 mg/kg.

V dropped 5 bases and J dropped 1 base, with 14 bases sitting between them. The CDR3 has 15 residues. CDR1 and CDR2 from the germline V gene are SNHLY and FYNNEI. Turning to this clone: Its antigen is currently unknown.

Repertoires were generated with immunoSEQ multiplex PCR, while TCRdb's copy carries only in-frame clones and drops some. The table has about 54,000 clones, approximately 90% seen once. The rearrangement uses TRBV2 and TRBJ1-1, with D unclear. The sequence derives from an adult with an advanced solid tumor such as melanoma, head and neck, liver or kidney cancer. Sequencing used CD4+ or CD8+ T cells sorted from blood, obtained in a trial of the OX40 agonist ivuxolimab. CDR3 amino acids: CASSPREGGNTEAFF. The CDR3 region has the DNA TGTGCCAGCAGTCCTAGGGAGGGTGGGAACACTGAAGCTTTCTTT.